The 8 T cell receptor beta chains listed next were all sequenced from one sample in a study of blood T cell repertoires in COVID-19. Data came from immunoSEQ multiplex PCR; TCRdb stores just in-frame clones and leaves some out. The data hold more than 250,000 clones, with 80% to 90% observed a single time. The sample comprised PBMCs or T cells enriched from blood (not recorded which). The receptors originated from a woman aged 30 to 39 who had recovered from COVID-19.

The chain links TRBV7-3 to TRBJ2-3; TRBD2 might be the D (6 bases). The V end lost 8 bases, the J end lost 1 base, and 13 bases lay between the germline ends. The CDR3 sequence is 14 residues long. Germline values: CDR1 SGHTA, CDR2 FQGTGA. Written as DNA, the CDR3 is TGTGCCAGCTCCGGCGGGGTCGGCACAGATACGCAGTATTTT. It translates to CASSGGVGTDTQYF.

The table lists this clone with a count of one. V gene TRBV28 combines with J gene TRBJ1-5; TRBD1 matches 8 bases. Unmatched junction bases numbered 6, after V lost 5 bases and J lost 6 bases. There are 14 residues in the CDR3. Per the germline V gene, CDR1 is MDHEN and CDR2 is SYDVKM. The CDR3: CASSPGQGGQPQHF. CDR3 bases: TGTGCCAGCAGTCCCGGACAGGGTGGTCAGCCCCAGCATTTT.

This clone has a single count. This chain connects TRBV11-3 to TRBJ2-1; D not certain. The CDR3 covers 13 residues. Germline assignment: CDR1 SGHNT and CDR2 YENEEA. Trimming left V 4 bases short and J 2 bases short, with 6 bases between. CDR3 bases: TGTGCCAGCAGCTCCAGTGCCTACAATGAGCAGTTCTTC. As protein: CASSSSAYNEQFF.

This rearrangement joins TRBV27 to TRBJ1-5; the match to TRBD1 covers 9 bases. This CDR3 is 15 amino acids long. The junction had 4 bases not matched to a gene; V was cut back by 3 bases and J by 4 bases. Germline V gene data show CDR1 as MNHEY and CDR2 as SMNVEV (reference sequence). CDR3 DNA sequence: TGTGCCAGCAGTTTGGACAGGGGCTTTAATCAGCCCCAGCATTTT. This translates into CASSLDRGFNQPQHF.

The DNA for the CDR3 is TGTGCCAGCTCACCTGAAGGGGACAGTAATGAGCAGTTCTTC. The encoded protein is CASSPEGDSNEQFF. This chain connects TRBV18 to TRBJ2-1, with 7 bases fitting TRBD1. The junction had 6 bases not matched to a gene; V was cut back by 3 bases and J by 7 bases. Germline loops: CDR1 KGHSH, CDR2 LQKENI. The CDR3 loop spans 14 amino acids.

The CDR3 protein is CASRWTGNTEAFF. CDR3 in DNA: TGTGCCAGCAGATGGACAGGGAACACTGAAGCTTTCTTT. The chain joins TRBV6-5 to TRBJ1-1, with TRBD1 matching 7 bases. The germline CDR1 and CDR2 sequences are MNHEY and SVGAGI. J was trimmed by 1 base and V by 6 bases; bases with no gene match: 2. The CDR3 covers 13 residues.

This sequence joins TRBV27 and TRBJ2-7; a possible D gene is TRBD2 (7 bases). Trimming shortened V by 4 bases and J by 3 bases, and 16 bases separated the two germline ends. In germline, CDR1 is MNHEY, CDR2 SMNVEV (reference sequence). This CDR3 is 15 amino acids long. CDR3 DNA sequence: TGTGCCAGCAGTTCCCCGGGGAGGGGGAACTACGAGCAGTACTTC. Protein product: CASSSPGRGNYEQYF.

This clone was observed once. The chain uses TRBV27 and TRBJ1-4, with 9 bases aligning to TRBD1. With 3 bases clipped from V and 3 bases from J, the junction kept 8 bases outside the gene matches. Germline loops: CDR1 MNHEY, CDR2 SMNVEV (reference sequence). There are 17 residues in the CDR3. CDR3 protein: CASSFRTGAPANEKLFF. CDR3 sequence (DNA): TGTGCCAGCAGTTTTCGGACAGGGGCCCCTGCTAATGAAAAACTGTTTTTT. The variable domain in full, with the rest retrieved from reference TRBV27 and TRBJ1-4, is EAQVTQNPRYLITVTGKKLTVTCSQNMNHEYMSWYRQDPGLGLRQIYYSMNVEVTDKGDVPEGYKVSRKEKRNFPLILESPSPNQTSLYFCASSFRTGAPANEKLFFGSGTQLSVL.